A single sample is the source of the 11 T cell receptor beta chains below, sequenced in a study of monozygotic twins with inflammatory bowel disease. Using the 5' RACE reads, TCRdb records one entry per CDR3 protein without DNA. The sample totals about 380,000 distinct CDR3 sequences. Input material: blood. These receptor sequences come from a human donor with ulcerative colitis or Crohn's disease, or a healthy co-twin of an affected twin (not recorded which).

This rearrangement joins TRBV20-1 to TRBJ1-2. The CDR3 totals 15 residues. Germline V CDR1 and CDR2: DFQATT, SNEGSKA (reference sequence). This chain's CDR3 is CSARDHAGRRGGYTF.

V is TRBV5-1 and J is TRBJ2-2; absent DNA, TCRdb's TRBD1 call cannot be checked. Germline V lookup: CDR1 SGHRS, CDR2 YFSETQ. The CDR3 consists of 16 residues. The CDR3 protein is CASSLAWGFSAGELFF.

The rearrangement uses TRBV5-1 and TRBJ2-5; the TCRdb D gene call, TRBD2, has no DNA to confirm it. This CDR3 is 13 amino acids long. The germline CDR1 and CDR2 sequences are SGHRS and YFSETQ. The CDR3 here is CASSPSGQETQYF.

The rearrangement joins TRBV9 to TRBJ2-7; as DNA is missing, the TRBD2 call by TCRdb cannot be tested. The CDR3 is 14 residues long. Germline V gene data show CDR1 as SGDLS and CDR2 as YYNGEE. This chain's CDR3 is CASSVRTGGGEQYF.

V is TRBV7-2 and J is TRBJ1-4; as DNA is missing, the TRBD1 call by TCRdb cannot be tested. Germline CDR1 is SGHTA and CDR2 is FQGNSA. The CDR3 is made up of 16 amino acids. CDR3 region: CASSLATGLSGEKLFF.

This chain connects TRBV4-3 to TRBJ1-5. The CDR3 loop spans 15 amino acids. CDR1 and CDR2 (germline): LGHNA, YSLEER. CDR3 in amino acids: CASSQVPGPNQPQHF.

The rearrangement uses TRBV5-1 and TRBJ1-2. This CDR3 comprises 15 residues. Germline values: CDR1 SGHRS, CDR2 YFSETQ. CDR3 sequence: CASSLEGGDNYGYTF.

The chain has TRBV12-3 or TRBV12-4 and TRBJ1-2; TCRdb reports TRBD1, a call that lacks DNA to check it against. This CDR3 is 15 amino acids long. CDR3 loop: CASSPAPGQGNGYTF.

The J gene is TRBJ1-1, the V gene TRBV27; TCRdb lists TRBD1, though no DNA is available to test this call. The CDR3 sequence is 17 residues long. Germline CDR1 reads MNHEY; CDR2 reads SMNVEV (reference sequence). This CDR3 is CASSHGPGTGLSTEAFF.

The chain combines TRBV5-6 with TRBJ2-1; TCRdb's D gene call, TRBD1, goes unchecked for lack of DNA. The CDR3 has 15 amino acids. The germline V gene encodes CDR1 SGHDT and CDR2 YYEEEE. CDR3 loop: CASINSGVGDNEQFF.

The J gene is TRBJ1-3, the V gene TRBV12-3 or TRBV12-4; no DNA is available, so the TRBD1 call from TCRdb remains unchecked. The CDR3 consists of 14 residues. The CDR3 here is CASRDRGQGNTIYF.